A selection of T cell receptor beta chains follows, all from one sample in a study of blood T cell repertoires in COVID-19. Sequencing was performed with immunoSEQ multiplex PCR; in TCRdb, only in-frame clones are kept and a portion is missing. The table shows 110,000 to 150,000 clones, with about 90% occurring only once. Sequencing used peripheral blood. The receptors stem from a man aged 45-65 years with active or convalescent COVID-19. Each CDR3 is given with its conserved first and last residue. A D gene is named only where the DNA matches it firmly.

D gene: NA
J gene: TRBJ2-4
V gene: TRBV30
CDR3 DNA: TGTGCCTGGAGGGGCTCTGGCCAAAACATTCAGTACTTC
CDR3 protein: CAWRGSGQNIQYF

D gene: TRBD1
J gene: TRBJ1-5
V gene: TRBV2
CDR3 DNA: TGTGCCAGCAGCGGACAGGGTGTAAGCAATCAGCCCCAGCATTTT
CDR3 protein: CASSGQGVSNQPQHF

D gene: TRBD1
J gene: TRBJ1-5
V gene: TRBV2
CDR3 DNA: TGTGCCAGCAGGGGGGACAGCAGACACCCTTATAGCAATCAGCCCCAGCATTTT
CDR3 protein: CASRGDSRHPYSNQPQHF

D gene: NA
J gene: TRBJ2-7
V gene: TRBV5-1
CDR3 DNA: TGCGCCAGCAGCTTGGATACAGGTTCCTCCTACGAGCAGTACTTC
CDR3 protein: CASSLDTGSSYEQYF

D gene: TRBD1
J gene: TRBJ1-5
V gene: TRBV10-3
CDR3 DNA: TGTGCCATCAGCCGGGACAGCGATTATAATCAGCCCCAGCATTTT
CDR3 protein: CAISRDSDYNQPQHF

D gene: NA
J gene: TRBJ1-2
V gene: TRBV19
CDR3 DNA: TGTGCCAGTAGGGGGGCGGACGGAGATAACTATGGCTACACCTTC
CDR3 protein: CASRGADGDNYGYTF

D gene: TRBD1
J gene: TRBJ1-5
V gene: TRBV29-1
CDR3 DNA: TGCAGCGTCGCCCTAGGGACAGGGAACAATCAGCCCCAGCATTTT
CDR3 protein: CSVALGTGNNQPQHF

D gene: TRBD1
J gene: TRBJ2-7
V gene: TRBV6-6
CDR3 DNA: TGTGCCAGCAGCAGGGGACAGGGGACCTCCTACGAGCAGTACTTC
CDR3 protein: CASSRGQGTSYEQYF

D gene: NA
J gene: TRBJ1-5
V gene: TRBV19
CDR3 DNA: TGTGCCAGTAGTATTTCGAGGGAGAATCAGCCCCAGCATTTT
CDR3 protein: CASSISRENQPQHF

D gene: NA
J gene: TRBJ2-3
V gene: TRBV27
CDR3 DNA: TGTGCCAGCAGTCCCCTTACGGCAGGGGACGCAGATACGCAGTATTTT
CDR3 protein: CASSPLTAGDADTQYF

D gene: NA
J gene: TRBJ1-1
V gene: TRBV30
CDR3 DNA: TGTGCCTGGAGGGGGGGACCGACCACTGAAGCTTTCTTT
CDR3 protein: CAWRGGPTTEAFF

D gene: TRBD1
J gene: TRBJ1-1
V gene: TRBV19
CDR3 DNA: TGTGCCAGTGGCCTGACAGGGGTGCTCACTGAAGCTTTCTTT
CDR3 protein: CASGLTGVLTEAFF

D gene: TRBD2
J gene: TRBJ2-7
V gene: TRBV2
CDR3 DNA: TGTGCCAGCTCGTACGGGAGGAAGGAGCAGTACTTC
CDR3 protein: CASSYGRKEQYF

D gene: TRBD2
J gene: TRBJ2-7
V gene: TRBV2
CDR3 DNA: TGTGCCAGCCTACCGGGGACTAGCGGGTTTAGAGAGCAGTACTTC
CDR3 protein: CASLPGTSGFREQYF

D gene: NA
J gene: TRBJ1-3
V gene: TRBV6-4
CDR3 DNA: TGTGCCAGCAGCCCCGACAGGTCCTCTGGAAACACCATATATTTT
CDR3 protein: CASSPDRSSGNTIYF